This TCR beta chain was documented in a study of prognosis after radiotherapy for stage I lung cancer. This clonotype was recorded many times. The genomic DNA TCR beta CDR3 region underwent two rounds of multiplex PCR. First-round PCR amplification was performed with primers specific to each TRBV and TRBJ gene. From the multiplex PCR reads, TCRdb called clonotypes with MiXCR, one entry per CDR3 protein. The table shows about 47,000 distinct CDR3 sequences, with roughly 36% occurring only once. The CDR3 has 15 amino acids. Trimming shortened V by 4 bases and J by 5 bases, and 18 bases separated the two germline ends. Per the germline V gene, CDR1 is SGDLS and CDR2 is YYNGEE.

This TCR derives from a donor over 45 with non-small cell lung cancer. This sequence joins TRBV9 and TRBJ2-5, with a possible D match to TRBD1 (6 bases). The material was PBMCs, obtained before or after stereotactic body radiation therapy (not recorded which). CDR3 protein: CASSPRDNSGETQYF. CDR3 sequence (DNA): TGTGCCAGCAGCCCACGGGACAATTCAGGGGAGACCCAGTACTTC.